Described below is a single T cell receptor (beta chain) sequence and its context. The source of the sample is a study of blood T cell repertoires in COVID-19. Germline V gene data show CDR1 as SGHRS and CDR2 as YFSETQ. V gave up 4 bases and J gave up 6 bases; unmatched junction bases: 9. This CDR3 spans 15 amino acids. The protocol was immunoSEQ multiplex PCR, while the TCRdb copy is restricted to in-frame clones and leaves out a portion. The sample records around 71,000 clones, approximately 89% being singletons. Input material: peripheral blood. This clonotype was obtained from a man older than 75 with acute or convalescent COVID-19. The chain joins TRBV5-1 to TRBJ2-3, with 9 bases that match TRBD2. In nucleotides, the CDR3 is TGCGCCAGCAGCCCTCGGCGGGAGGGGGCGGATACGCAGTATTTT. Its protein is CASSPRREGADTQYF.